The rows below give T cell receptor beta chains drawn from one sample of a study of blood T cell repertoires in COVID-19. The assay was immunoSEQ multiplex PCR, and TCRdb's table has in-frame clones only and misses some. The sample has roughly 60,000 clones; roughly 90% are singletons. What was sequenced was peripheral blood. The receptors shown here come from a human donor in a cohort sampled during active COVID-19. The CDR3 runs from the conserved cysteine through the conserved F or W. Each record gives: D gene, clone size, V gene, J gene, CDR3 protein, CDR3 DNA. D genes are given only for firm matches. Clone size is stated in some rows and not others, as once, few, many or a class when expanded.

-	-	TRBV4-3	TRBJ2-7	CASSQDLRGYEQYF	TGCGCCAGCAGCCAAGATCTCAGGGGCTACGAGCAGTACTTC
TRBD2	once	TRBV4-3	TRBJ2-3	CASSRLTSPSSDTQYF	TGCGCCAGCAGCCGTTTGACTAGCCCCTCTTCAGATACGCAGTATTTT
-	-	TRBV20-1	TRBJ2-7	CSARNNYEQYF	TGCAGTGCAAGAAACAACTACGAGCAGTACTTC
TRBD2	-	TRBV30	TRBJ2-1	CATVLAGDHNEQFF	TGTGCCACCGTCCTTGCGGGGGATCACAATGAGCAGTTCTTC
TRBD2	-	TRBV7-9	TRBJ2-5	CASSLSAGKETQYF	TGTGCCAGCAGCTTATCAGCGGGGAAAGAGACCCAGTACTTC
-	-	TRBV3-1/TRBV3-2	TRBJ2-1	CASSRRDLGGDEQFF	TGTGCCAGCAGCCGACGGGACTTAGGAGGCGATGAGCAGTTCTTC
-	-	TRBV5-5	TRBJ1-6	CASTLDLGGSPLHF	TGTGCCAGCACCCTGGATCTGGGAGGTTCACCCCTCCACTTT
TRBD1	-	TRBV6-5	TRBJ1-1	CASSRTGATEAFF	TGTGCCAGCTCCCGAACAGGGGCCACTGAAGCTTTCTTT
-	-	TRBV7-6	TRBJ1-1	CASSSGIRTEAFF	TGTGCCAGCAGCTCAGGGATTCGCACTGAAGCTTTCTTT
-	-	TRBV6-2/TRBV6-3	TRBJ1-1	CASRSGGSWGTEAFF	TGTGCCAGCCGTTCGGGGGGGAGCTGGGGCACTGAAGCTTTCTTT